This T cell receptor (beta chain) is from a study of T cell responses to AZD1222 COVID-19 vaccine. Study-level background: Second-dose intervals of approximately 4 or approximately 12 weeks were pooled. Study conclusions and caveats: Unmutated variant regions reportedly attract nearly half of all spike-specific TCRs. Clonal diversity was possibly underestimated; the donors were predominantly white British and more often female. Spike-spanning, vaccine-associated CD4 TCRs were dominant at 160-218 and 743-854.

This CDR3 contains 13 residues. Germline CDR1 and CDR2: SGDLS and YYNGEE. V was shortened by 3 bases and J by 7 bases, with 11 bases between the two germline ends. Regarding this clone: Antigen: not known.

The table came from immunoSEQ multiplex PCR; TCRdb's copy has only in-frame clones and leaves some out. The data show around 150,000 clones, 85% to 95% seen once. This TCR was recovered from an adult in good health. The chain employs TRBV9 and TRBJ1-5, with D possibly TRBD1 on 5 matching bases. The material sequenced was peripheral blood, taken on day 0 of AZD1222 vaccination. The CDR3 loop is CASSAGYGQPQHF. CDR3 nucleotide sequence: TGTGCCAGCAGCGCAGGGTATGGGCAGCCCCAGCATTTT.